Below, one T cell receptor beta chain is given with its context. Just one base apart from a much larger clone, this may be a read error. TCRdb used MiXCR to reprocess the RT-PCR reads, holding one entry per CDR3 protein. The sample has 500,000 to 600,000 distinct CDR3 sequences; around 11% are singletons. These data belong to a study of response to subunit inactivated influenza vaccine. Germline loops: CDR1 ENHRY, CDR2 SYGVKD. CDR3 size: 17 residues. The material sequenced was PBMCs from blood, taken on the day of vaccination. The sequence came from a man aged 45-65 years who received an inactivated influenza vaccine. The chain couples TRBV10-3 to TRBJ2-4; D perhaps matches TRBD1 (6 bases). As DNA, the CDR3 is TGTGCCATCAGTGATTCCAGGGGCTTAGCAGCCAAAAACATTCGGTACTTC. Protein product: CAISDSRGLAAKNIRYF.